Below are 32 T cell receptor beta chains sequenced from a single sample in a study of cytomegalovirus exposure and HLA in healthy donors. In the PCR, 60 Vbeta and 13 Jbeta primers were used. The repertoire was sequenced with immunoSEQ multiplex PCR; TCRdb's copy has only in-frame clones and lacks some. The sample gives over 95,000 clones, roughly three quarters of which show up once; around 7.2% is in the top ten. The sequenced material came from PBMCs. Receptors were obtained from a female donor in good health and CMV-seronegative.

V and J are TRBV7-9 and TRBJ2-1, with 11 bases aligning to TRBD1. With 4 bases clipped from V and 1 base from J, the junction kept 6 bases outside the gene matches. Germline CDR1 SEHNR, CDR2 FQNEAQ (reference sequence). The CDR3 runs 17 residues. CDR3 sequence (DNA): TGTGCCAGCAGCTATCCCGGGACAGGGGGGTCCTACAATGAGCAGTTCTTC. This codes for CASSYPGTGGSYNEQFF. The full variable domain, in which reference TRBV7-9 and TRBJ2-1 provide the parts outside the CDR3, is DTGVSQNPRHKITKRGQNVTFRCDPISEHNRLYWYRQTLGQGPEFLTYFQNEAQLEKSRLLSDRFSAERPKGSFSTLEIQRTEQGDSAMYLCASSYPGTGGSYNEQFFGPGTRLTVL.

This clone was seen only a few times. This sequence joins TRBV11-1 and TRBJ2-3; D possibly corresponds to TRBD2 (5 bases). Germline V gives CDR1 SGHAT, CDR2 FQDESV (reference sequence). Between the trimmed V and J ends, which lost 4 bases and 0 bases, there was a span of 8 bases. The CDR3 totals 14 residues. The CDR3: CASSSWTSTDTQYF. CDR3 nucleotide sequence: TGTGCCAGCAGCTCCTGGACTAGCACAGATACGCAGTATTTT.

The V and J genes are TRBV29-1 and TRBJ1-5; 8 bases are a match to TRBD1. V gave up 1 base and J gave up 2 bases; unmatched junction bases: 4. Germline values: CDR1 SQVTM, CDR2 ANQGSEA. The CDR3 is 15 amino acids. This chain's CDR3 is CSVEGLQGGNQPQHF. The CDR3 DNA reads TGCAGCGTTGAAGGGCTACAGGGGGGCAATCAGCCCCAGCATTTT. Full variable domain (remainder filled in from reference TRBV29-1 and TRBJ1-5): SAVISQKPSRDICQRGTSLTIQCQVDSQVTMMFWYRQQPGQSLTLIATANQGSEATYESGFVIDKFPISRPNLTFSTLTVSNMSPEDSSIYLCSVEGLQGGNQPQHFGDGTRLSIL.

This chain connects TRBV21-1 to TRBJ2-1; TRBD2, as called in the table, went unchecked against the DNA. TRBV21-1 is a documented pseudogene. This CDR3 spans 18 amino acids. Written as DNA, the CDR3 is TGTGCCAGCAGCAAAAACACGTGGGGGGGCAGCTCCTACAATGAGCAGTTCTTC. Translated: CASSKNTWGGSSYNEQFF.

About this clone: The junction differs from germline at one of its ends, possibly a read error. The genes are TRBV7-9 and TRBJ2-5, with 8 bases aligning to TRBD1. The length of the CDR3 is 17 residues. The germline V gene has CDR1 SEHNR and CDR2 FQNEAQ (reference sequence). CDR3 sequence (DNA): TGTTCCAGCAGCCCCCGGCTAGAAGGCAGGGGGCTGGAGACCCAGTACTTC. Its translation is CSSSPRLEGRGLETQYF. The full variable domain, with the rest looked up from reference TRBV7-9 and TRBJ2-5, is DTGVSQNPRHKITKRGQNVTFRCDPISEHNRLYWYRQTLGQGPEFLTYFQNEAQLEKSRLLSDRFSAERPKGSFSTLEIQRTEQGDSAMYLCSSSPRLEGRGLETQYFGPGTRLLVL.

For the CDR3, the DNA is TGTGCCACCAGCAGAGGTGTTAAGCGGGGGGTCTCCTACGAGCAGTACTTC. Its protein is CATSRGVKRGVSYEQYF. This chain uses TRBV15 with TRBJ2-7; 9 bases fit TRBD2. CDR3 length equals 17 residues. J lost 0 bases, V lost 1 base, and 7 bases had no gene match. Germline V lookup: CDR1 LNHNV, CDR2 YYDKDF (reference sequence).

This clone has only one observation. The same CDR3 arises from other DNA sequences in this sample as well. The V gene is TRBV5-1, the J gene TRBJ2-5; 12 bases map to TRBD2. Germline V gene sequence: CDR1 SGHRS, CDR2 YFSETQ. The CDR3 sequence is 16 residues long. J lost 2 bases, V lost 0 bases, and 2 bases had no gene match. CDR3 amino acids: CASSLGLAGGQETQYF. DNA of the CDR3: TGCGCCAGCAGCTTGGGGCTAGCGGGGGGGCAAGAGACCCAGTACTTC.

The chain is built from TRBV28 and TRBJ1-2, with 9 bases that match TRBD1. In germline, CDR1 is MDHEN, CDR2 SYDVKM. The V and J ends lost 4 bases and 0 bases, in that order; junction bases with no gene match: 6. The CDR3 has 16 residues. The CDR3 reads CASSSGQGKTNYGYTF. CDR3 sequence (DNA): TGTGCCAGCAGTTCGGGACAGGGAAAAACTAACTATGGCTACACCTTC.

J is TRBJ1-4 and V is TRBV29-1; 8 nucleotides line up with TRBD1. This CDR3 is built from 14 residues. CDR1 and CDR2 (germline): SQVTM, ANQGSEA. V gave up 8 bases and J gave up 6 bases; unmatched junction bases: 11. CDR3 bases: TGCAGCTTCCGCTCAGGGGGCGCTTATGAAAAACTGTTTTTT. Protein: CSFRSGGAYEKLFF.

V gene TRBV6-5 combines with J gene TRBJ2-4, with TRBD2 matching 7 bases. Germline-derived CDR1 and CDR2 are MNHEY and SVGAGI. The CDR3 spans 16 residues. V was clipped by 2 bases and J by 0 bases; unmatched bases: 4. CDR3: CASSYGRVLAKNIQYF. The CDR3 bases are TGTGCCAGCAGTTACGGGAGGGTTTTAGCCAAAAACATTCAGTACTTC.

The V gene is TRBV4-1, the J gene TRBJ1-1; TRBD1 matches at 10 bases. Germline values: CDR1 MGHRA, CDR2 YSYEKL. The CDR3 loop spans 15 amino acids. V was clipped by 4 bases and J by 1 base; unmatched bases: 3. CDR3 bases: TGCGCCAGCAGCCCAGGACAGGGGGGGAACACTGAAGCTTTCTTT. Protein product: CASSPGQGGNTEAFF.

This chain uses TRBV4-3 with TRBJ2-1, with 9 bases lining up with TRBD1. This CDR3 spans 15 amino acids. CDR1 is LGHNA and CDR2 is YSLEER in the germline V gene. With 1 base clipped from V and 9 bases from J, the junction kept 7 bases outside the gene matches. CDR3 loop: CASSQVQGAPSEQFF. CDR3 coding DNA: TGCGCCAGCAGCCAAGTACAGGGGGCGCCTAGTGAGCAGTTCTTC.

This clone has a handful of counts. The chain employs TRBV7-9 and TRBJ1-6, with 8 bases that match TRBD1. CDR1 is SEHNR and CDR2 is FQNEAQ in the germline V gene (reference sequence). After removal of 4 bases from V and 10 bases from J, the junction contained 9 bases not matched to a gene. This CDR3 comprises 15 residues. CDR3 residues: CASSSTRDRRSPLHF. The CDR3 DNA is TGTGCCAGCAGCTCAACCCGGGACAGGAGATCACCCCTCCACTTT. The complete variable domain, with remaining parts taken from reference TRBV7-9 and TRBJ1-6, reads DTGVSQNPRHKITKRGQNVTFRCDPISEHNRLYWYRQTLGQGPEFLTYFQNEAQLEKSRLLSDRFSAERPKGSFSTLEIQRTEQGDSAMYLCASSSTRDRRSPLHFGNGTRLTVT.

V is TRBV14 and J is TRBJ1-2; 9 bases are a match to TRBD1. The CDR3 runs to 15 residues. CDR1 SGHDN and CDR2 FVKESK come from the germline V gene. The V and J ends lost 4 bases and 5 bases, in that order; junction bases with no gene match: 8. CDR3 nucleotides: TGTGCCAGCAGCCGGTGGGACAGGGAGGGATATGGCTACACCTTC. This translates into CASSRWDREGYGYTF.

This chain links TRBV2 with TRBJ2-3; D is possibly TRBD2 (6 bases). The length of the CDR3 is 10 residues. The germline V gene encodes CDR1 SNHLY and CDR2 FYNNEI. In nucleotides, the CDR3 is TGTGGAGCGGGTTCAGATACGCAGTATTTT. It specifies CGAGSDTQYF.

The genes are TRBV19 and TRBJ1-5; no firm D call. The V gene lost 3 bases and the J gene lost 0 bases, with 9 bases spanning the gap. Germline CDR1 LNHDA, CDR2 SQIVND (reference sequence). The CDR3 has 15 amino acids. DNA for the CDR3: TGTGCCAGTAGTATTGGCAGGTATAGCAATCAGCCCCAGCATTTT. Amino acid sequence: CASSIGRYSNQPQHF.

The chain is built from TRBV30 and TRBJ1-4, with no clear D. The CDR3 runs to 14 residues. Germline loops: CDR1 GTSNPN, CDR2 SVGIG (reference sequence). V was pared by 2 bases and J by 6 bases, with 13 bases between. The CDR3 protein is CAWSTRPADEKLFF. For the CDR3, the DNA is TGTGCCTGGAGTACCAGGCCAGCAGATGAAAAACTGTTTTTT. Filled out from reference TRBV30 and TRBJ1-4, the complete variable domain reads SQTIHQWPATLVQPVGSPLSLECTVEGTSNPNLYWYRQAAGRGLQLLFYSVGIGQISSEVPQNLSASRPQDRQFILSSKKLLLSDSGFYLCAWSTRPADEKLFFGSGTQLSVL.

V gene TRBV7-2 combines with J gene TRBJ2-1, with unresolved D. Trimming removed 5 bases from V and 11 bases from J, with 13 bases in between. From germline, CDR1 is SGHTA and CDR2 FQGNSA. The CDR3 spans 12 residues. CDR3: CASSLYSTQQFF. The CDR3, as DNA: TGTGCCAGCAGCCTATACAGTACACAGCAGTTCTTC.

In the case of this clone: A junction end diverges from the germline sequence, so it may reflect a read error. CDR3 sequence (DNA): TGTGCCAGCAGCCTAGACCCAGGGGGAGAGACCCAGTACTTC. Amino acids: CASSLDPGGETQYF. The rearrangement links TRBV11-2 to TRBJ2-5; 7 bases match TRBD1. This CDR3 contains 14 residues. Germline V CDR1 and CDR2: SGHAT, FQNNGV.

On this clone: A single base is all that separates this from a far larger clone, so a read error is likely. This chain links TRBV5-5 with TRBJ1-2; 10 bases align to TRBD1. The CDR3 totals 14 residues. V gave up 4 bases and J gave up 4 bases; unmatched junction bases: 4. The germline CDR1 and CDR2 sequences are SGHKS and YYEKEE (reference sequence). This CDR3 is CASSPGQGIYGYTF. In nucleotides, the CDR3 is TGTGCCAGCAGCCCGGGACAGGGGATCTATGGCTACACCTTC.

The chain is built from TRBV20-1 and TRBJ2-3, with D unclear. CDR1 and CDR2 from the germline V gene are DFQATT and SNEGSKA (reference sequence). V was clipped by 1 base and J by 4 bases, with 3 bases between them. The CDR3 is made up of 11 amino acids. This chain's CDR3 is CSARASDTQYF. In DNA form, the CDR3 reads TGCAGTGCTAGAGCTTCAGATACGCAGTATTTT.

The chain carries TRBV6-1 and TRBJ1-4; the D is unclear. V was cut by 1 base and J by 3 bases, with 9 bases left in between. Germline-derived CDR1 and CDR2 are MNHNS and SASEGT. The CDR3 has 15 residues. In DNA, the CDR3 is TGTGCCAGCAGTGAAGGTGGGAGGTCTAATGAAAAACTGTTTTTT. This gives the protein CASSEGGRSNEKLFF.

The chain has TRBV7-3 and TRBJ2-5, with 8 bases matching TRBD1. The DNA end is more similar to TRBJ2-7, so the J call may be wrong. CDR3 size: 15 residues. Germline-derived CDR1 and CDR2 are SGHTA and FQGTGA. The CDR3 spells CASSNGQGRSNEQYF. The CDR3 DNA reads as TGTGCCAGCAGCAACGGACAGGGACGGTCTAACGAGCAGTACTTC.

The chain carries TRBV29-1 and TRBJ2-7; 9 nucleotides align to TRBD1. The V gene end was trimmed by 6 bases and the J gene end by 7 bases; junction bases not matched to a gene: 7. The CDR3 length is 12 residues. CDR1 is SQVTM, CDR2 ANQGSEA, per germline. In nucleotides, the CDR3 is TGCAGCGTGGGGACAGGGAGTAGGGAGCAGTACTTC. It yields the protein CSVGTGSREQYF.

The genes are TRBV19 and TRBJ2-7, with D possibly matching TRBD1 (5 bases). The CDR3 has 14 residues. Germline CDR1 and CDR2: LNHDA and SQIVND (reference sequence). V shed 5 bases and J shed 3 bases, with 14 bases lying between them. CDR3: CASSGRAGIYEQYF. CDR3 DNA: TGTGCCAGTAGTGGCAGAGCAGGGATCTACGAGCAGTACTTC.

This chain links TRBV27 with TRBJ1-2, with D perhaps matching TRBD1 (5 bases). The CDR3 is made up of 13 amino acids. Germline lookup yields CDR1 MNHEY and CDR2 SMNVEV (reference sequence). Trimming cost V 5 bases and J 7 bases, with 14 bases left between them. Here the CDR3 DNA reads TGTGCCAGCAGTCGGGACTTAGGGAGTGGCTACACCTTC. As protein: CASSRDLGSGYTF.

The sample holds a few counts of this clone. V and J are TRBV19 and TRBJ2-1; a possible D gene is TRBD1 (5 bases). CDR3 size: 12 residues. Germline loops: CDR1 LNHDA, CDR2 SQIVND (reference sequence). The ends were cut back, 9 bases at V and 6 bases at J, with 12 bases in the middle. CDR3 bases: TGTGCCAGCACTGACAGAGCCAATGAGCAGTTCTTC. It specifies CASTDRANEQFF.

The rearrangement joins TRBV4-3 to TRBJ2-1; 11 bases match TRBD1. This CDR3 region has 16 residues. Losses at the gene ends were 0 bases for V and 6 bases for J; bases not matched to a gene: 4. CDR1 is LGHNA and CDR2 is YSLEER in the germline V gene. The CDR3 sequence: CASSQDSGTGGNEQFF. For the CDR3, the DNA is TGCGCCAGCAGCCAAGATTCCGGGACAGGGGGCAATGAGCAGTTCTTC.

The genes are TRBV29-1 and TRBJ2-7; 8 bases align to TRBD2. V lost 6 bases to trimming and J lost 7 bases; unmatched junction nucleotides: 14. This CDR3 contains 14 residues. CDR1 and CDR2 (germline): SQVTM, ANQGSEA. The CDR3 region is CSVAGTRKVGEQYF. The CDR3 coding sequence is TGCAGCGTGGCCGGGACTAGGAAGGTTGGGGAGCAGTACTTC.

About this clone: This sample includes further DNA sequences coding for the same CDR3. The chain combines TRBV7-2 with TRBJ2-7, with 11 bases aligning to TRBD1. CDR3 length: 15 amino acids. Germline CDR1 is SGHTA and CDR2 is FQGNSA. V was clipped by 4 bases and J by 7 bases; unmatched bases: 9. As DNA, the CDR3 is TGTGCCAGCAGCTCGCGGACAGGGGGCATAGGGGAGCAGTACTTC. Translated: CASSSRTGGIGEQYF.

This clone has just a few counts. The rearrangement joins TRBV9 to TRBJ2-1; 14 bases line up with TRBD2. In germline, CDR1 is SGDLS, CDR2 YYNGEE. The CDR3 is 19 residues long. J was trimmed by 0 bases and V by 0 bases; bases with no gene match: 5. Here the CDR3 DNA reads TGTGCCAGCAGCGTAGCGGGGACTAGCGGGGGTAGCTCCTACAATGAGCAGTTCTTC. Protein sequence: CASSVAGTSGGSSYNEQFF.

Only a few counts were recorded for this clone. J is TRBJ1-1 and V is TRBV11-1, with D maybe TRBD1 (6 bases). V was shortened by 5 bases and J by 1 base, with 11 bases between the two germline ends. Germline CDR1 is SGHAT and CDR2 is FQDESV (reference sequence). The CDR3 contains 14 residues. CDR3 sequence: CASSQGTQNTEAFF. CDR3 in DNA: TGTGCCAGCAGCCAGGGGACCCAGAACACTGAAGCTTTCTTT.